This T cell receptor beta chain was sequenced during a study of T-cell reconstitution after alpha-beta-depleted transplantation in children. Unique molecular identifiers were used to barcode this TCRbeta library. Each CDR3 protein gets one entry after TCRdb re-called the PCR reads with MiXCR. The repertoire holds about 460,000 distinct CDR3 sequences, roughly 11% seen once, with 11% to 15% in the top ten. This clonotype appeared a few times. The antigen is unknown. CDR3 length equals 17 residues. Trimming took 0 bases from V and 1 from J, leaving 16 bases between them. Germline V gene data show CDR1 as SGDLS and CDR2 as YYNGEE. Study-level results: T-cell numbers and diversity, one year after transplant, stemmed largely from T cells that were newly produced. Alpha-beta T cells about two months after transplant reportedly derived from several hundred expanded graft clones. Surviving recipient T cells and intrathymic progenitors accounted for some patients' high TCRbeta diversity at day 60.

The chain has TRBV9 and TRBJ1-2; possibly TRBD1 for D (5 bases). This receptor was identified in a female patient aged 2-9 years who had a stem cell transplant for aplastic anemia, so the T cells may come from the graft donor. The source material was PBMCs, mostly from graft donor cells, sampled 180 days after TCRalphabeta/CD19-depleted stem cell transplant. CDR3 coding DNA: TGTGCCAGCAGCGTAGGTCTTATCGAGGGGAATAACTATGGCTACACCTTC. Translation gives CASSVGLIEGNNYGYTF.